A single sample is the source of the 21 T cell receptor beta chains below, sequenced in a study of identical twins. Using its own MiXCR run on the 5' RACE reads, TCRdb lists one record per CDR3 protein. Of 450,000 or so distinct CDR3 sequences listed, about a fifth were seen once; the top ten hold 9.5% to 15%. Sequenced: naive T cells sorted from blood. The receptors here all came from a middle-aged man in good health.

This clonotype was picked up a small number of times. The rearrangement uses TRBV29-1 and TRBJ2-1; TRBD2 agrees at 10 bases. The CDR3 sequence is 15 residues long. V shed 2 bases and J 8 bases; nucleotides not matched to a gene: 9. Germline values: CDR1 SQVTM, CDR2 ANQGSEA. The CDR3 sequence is CSVETAGGREDEQFF. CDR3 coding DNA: TGCAGCGTTGAAACAGCGGGGGGGAGGGAGGATGAGCAGTTCTTC.

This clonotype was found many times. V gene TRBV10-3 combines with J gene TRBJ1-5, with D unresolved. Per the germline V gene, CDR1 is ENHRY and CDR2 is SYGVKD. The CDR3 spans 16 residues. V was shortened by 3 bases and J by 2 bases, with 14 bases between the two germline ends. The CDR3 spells CAISDRAGGGNQPQHF. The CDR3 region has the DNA TGTGCCATCAGTGATCGGGCAGGCGGTGGCAATCAGCCCCAGCATTTT.

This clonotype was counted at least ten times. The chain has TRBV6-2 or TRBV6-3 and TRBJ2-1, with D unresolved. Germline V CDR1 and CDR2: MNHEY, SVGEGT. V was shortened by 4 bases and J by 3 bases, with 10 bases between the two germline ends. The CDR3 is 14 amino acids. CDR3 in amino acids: CASSWSQIYNEQFF. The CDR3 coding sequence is TGTGCCAGCAGTTGGTCCCAGATCTACAATGAGCAGTTCTTC.

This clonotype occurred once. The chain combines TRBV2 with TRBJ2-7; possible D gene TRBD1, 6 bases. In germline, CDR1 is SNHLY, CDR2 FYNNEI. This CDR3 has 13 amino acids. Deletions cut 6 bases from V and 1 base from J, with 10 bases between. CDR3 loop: CASRVTGSYEQYF. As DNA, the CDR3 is TGTGCCAGCAGGGTGACAGGATCCTACGAGCAGTACTTC.

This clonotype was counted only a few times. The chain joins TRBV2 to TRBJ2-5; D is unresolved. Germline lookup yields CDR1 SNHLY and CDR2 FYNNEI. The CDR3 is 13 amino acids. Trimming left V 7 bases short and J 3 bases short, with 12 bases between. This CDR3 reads CASTIWPKETQYF. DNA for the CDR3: TGTGCCAGCACCATCTGGCCAAAAGAGACCCAGTACTTC.

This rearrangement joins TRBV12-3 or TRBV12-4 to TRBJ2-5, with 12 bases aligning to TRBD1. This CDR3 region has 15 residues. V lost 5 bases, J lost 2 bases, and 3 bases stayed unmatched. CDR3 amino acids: CASSRDRGPQETQYF. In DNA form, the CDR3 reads TGTGCCAGCAGTAGGGACAGGGGGCCTCAAGAGACCCAGTACTTC.

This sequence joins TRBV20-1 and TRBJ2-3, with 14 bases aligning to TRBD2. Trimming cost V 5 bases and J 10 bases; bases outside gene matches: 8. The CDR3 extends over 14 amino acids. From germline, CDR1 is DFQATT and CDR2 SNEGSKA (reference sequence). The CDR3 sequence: CSAGPGTSGSAQYF. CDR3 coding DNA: TGCAGTGCTGGACCCGGGACTAGCGGGAGTGCGCAGTATTTT.

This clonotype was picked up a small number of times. CDR3 nucleotides: TGTGCCAGCAGCGCCTTCACGGACCGGGGCACTGAAGCTTTCTTT. Translating it yields CASSAFTDRGTEAFF. This sequence joins TRBV9 and TRBJ1-1, with D unclear. Germline V CDR1 and CDR2: SGDLS, YYNGEE. CDR3 length: 15 amino acids. Deletions cut 3 bases from V and 4 bases from J, with 16 bases between. The full variable domain, with the rest looked up from reference TRBV9 and TRBJ1-1, is DSGVTQTPKHLITATGQRVTLRCSPRSGDLSVYWYQQSLDQGLQFLIQYYNGEERAKGNILERFSAQQFPDLHSELNLSSLELGDSALYFCASSAFTDRGTEAFFGQGTRLTVV.

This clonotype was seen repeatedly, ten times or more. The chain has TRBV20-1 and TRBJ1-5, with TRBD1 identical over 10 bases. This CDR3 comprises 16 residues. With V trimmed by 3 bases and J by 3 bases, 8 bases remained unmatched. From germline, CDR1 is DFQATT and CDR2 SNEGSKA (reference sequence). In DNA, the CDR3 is TGCAGTGCTAGGGATAGGACAGGGGGGATCAATCAGCCCCAGCATTTT. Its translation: CSARDRTGGINQPQHF.

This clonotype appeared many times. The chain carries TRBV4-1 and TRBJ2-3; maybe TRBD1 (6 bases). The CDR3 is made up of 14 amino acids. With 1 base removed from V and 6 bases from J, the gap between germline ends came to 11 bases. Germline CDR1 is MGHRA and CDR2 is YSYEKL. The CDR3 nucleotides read TGCGCCAGCAGCCAAGGAGGGGGTGTTGATACGCAGTATTTT. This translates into CASSQGGGVDTQYF.

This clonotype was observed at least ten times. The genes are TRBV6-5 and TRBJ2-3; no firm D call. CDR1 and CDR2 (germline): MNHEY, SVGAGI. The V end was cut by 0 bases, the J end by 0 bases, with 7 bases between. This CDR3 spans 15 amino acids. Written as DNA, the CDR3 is TGTGCCAGCAGTTACTCTGGGATCAGCACAGATACGCAGTATTTT. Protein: CASSYSGISTDTQYF.

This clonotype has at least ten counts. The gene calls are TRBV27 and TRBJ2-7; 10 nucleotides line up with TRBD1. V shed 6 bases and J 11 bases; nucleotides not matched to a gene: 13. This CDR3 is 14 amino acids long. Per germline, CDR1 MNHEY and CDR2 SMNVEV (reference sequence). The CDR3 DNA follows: TGTGCCAGCAGATCGACAGGGGGCGCTAGGAGGGAGTACTTC. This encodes CASRSTGGARREYF.

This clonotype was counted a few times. The CDR3 protein is CAISEQATNTGELFF. Here the CDR3 DNA reads TGTGCCATCAGTGAACAGGCGACGAACACCGGGGAGCTGTTTTTT. The V call is TRBV10-3, the J call TRBJ2-2, with a weak D call TRBD1 (5 bases). The CDR3 totals 15 residues. The germline CDR1 and CDR2 sequences are ENHRY and SYGVKD. V lost 3 bases to trimming and J lost 0 bases, with 8 bases between them.

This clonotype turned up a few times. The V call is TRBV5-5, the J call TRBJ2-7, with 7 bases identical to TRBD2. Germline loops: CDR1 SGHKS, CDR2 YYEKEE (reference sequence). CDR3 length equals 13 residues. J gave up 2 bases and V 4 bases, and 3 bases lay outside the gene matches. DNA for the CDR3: TGTGCCAGCAGCCAACTAGCGACCTACGAGCAGTACTTC. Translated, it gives CASSQLATYEQYF.

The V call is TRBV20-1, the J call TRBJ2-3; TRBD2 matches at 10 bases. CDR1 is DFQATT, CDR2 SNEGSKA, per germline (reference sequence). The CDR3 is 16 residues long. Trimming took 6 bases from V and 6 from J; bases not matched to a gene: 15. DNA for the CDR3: TGCAGTGCCGATCGTTTAGCGGGGGGAACCCGGGATACGCAGTATTTT. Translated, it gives CSADRLAGGTRDTQYF.

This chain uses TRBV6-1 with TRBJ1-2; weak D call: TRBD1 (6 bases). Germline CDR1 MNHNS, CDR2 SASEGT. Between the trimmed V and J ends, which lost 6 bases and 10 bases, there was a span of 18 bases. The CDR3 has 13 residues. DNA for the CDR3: TGTGCCAGCAGCCAGAATCAGGGGCCGATCTACACCTTC. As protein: CASSQNQGPIYTF.

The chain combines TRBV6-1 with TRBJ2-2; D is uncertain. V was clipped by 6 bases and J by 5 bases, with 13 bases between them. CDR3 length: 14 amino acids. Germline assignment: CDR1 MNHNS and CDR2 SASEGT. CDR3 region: CASSSRIRTGELFF. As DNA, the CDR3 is TGTGCCAGCAGCTCTAGGATTAGGACCGGGGAGCTGTTTTTT.

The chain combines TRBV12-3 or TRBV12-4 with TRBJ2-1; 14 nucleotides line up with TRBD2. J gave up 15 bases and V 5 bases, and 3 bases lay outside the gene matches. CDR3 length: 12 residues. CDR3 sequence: CASSAGLAGAFF. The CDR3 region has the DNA TGTGCCAGCAGTGCGGGACTAGCGGGGGCGTTCTTC.

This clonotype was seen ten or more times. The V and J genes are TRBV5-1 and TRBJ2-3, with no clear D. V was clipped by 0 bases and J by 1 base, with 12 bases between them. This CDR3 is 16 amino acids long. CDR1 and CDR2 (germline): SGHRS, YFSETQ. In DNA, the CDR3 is TGCGCCAGCAGCTTGGCGGAAGGGCCTGGCACAGATACGCAGTATTTT. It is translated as CASSLAEGPGTDTQYF. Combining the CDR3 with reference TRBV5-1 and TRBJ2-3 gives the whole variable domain KAGVTQTPRYLIKTRGQQVTLSCSPISGHRSVSWYQQTPGQGLQFLFEYFSETQRNKGNFPGRFSGRQFSNSRSEMNVSTLELGDSALYLCASSLAEGPGTDTQYFGPGTRLTVL.

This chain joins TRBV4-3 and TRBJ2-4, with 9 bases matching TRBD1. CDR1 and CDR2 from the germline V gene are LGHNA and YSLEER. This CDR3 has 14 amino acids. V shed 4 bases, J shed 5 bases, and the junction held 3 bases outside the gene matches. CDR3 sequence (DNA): TGCGCCAGCAGCCCCCGACAGGGGGAAAACATTCAGTACTTC. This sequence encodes CASSPRQGENIQYF.

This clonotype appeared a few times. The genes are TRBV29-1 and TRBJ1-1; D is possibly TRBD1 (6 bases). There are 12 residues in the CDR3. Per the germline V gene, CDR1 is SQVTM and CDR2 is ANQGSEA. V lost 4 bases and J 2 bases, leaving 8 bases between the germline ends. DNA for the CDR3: TGCAGCGTTGTACAGGGCAACACTGAAGCTTTCTTT. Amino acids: CSVVQGNTEAFF.